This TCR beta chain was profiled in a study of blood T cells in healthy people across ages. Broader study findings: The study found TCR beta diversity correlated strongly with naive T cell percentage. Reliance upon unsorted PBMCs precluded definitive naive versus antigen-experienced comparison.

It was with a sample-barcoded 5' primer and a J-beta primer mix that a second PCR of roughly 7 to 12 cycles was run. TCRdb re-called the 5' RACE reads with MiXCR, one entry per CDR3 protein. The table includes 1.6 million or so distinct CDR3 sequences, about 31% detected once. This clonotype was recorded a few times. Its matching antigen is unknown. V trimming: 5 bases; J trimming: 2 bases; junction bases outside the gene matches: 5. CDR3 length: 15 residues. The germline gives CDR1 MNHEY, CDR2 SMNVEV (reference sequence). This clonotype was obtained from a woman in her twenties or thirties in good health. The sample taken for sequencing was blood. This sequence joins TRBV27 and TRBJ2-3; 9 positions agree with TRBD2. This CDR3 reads CASSRGGVDTDTQYF. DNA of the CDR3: TGTGCCAGCAGTCGCGGGGGGGTAGACACAGATACGCAGTATTTT.